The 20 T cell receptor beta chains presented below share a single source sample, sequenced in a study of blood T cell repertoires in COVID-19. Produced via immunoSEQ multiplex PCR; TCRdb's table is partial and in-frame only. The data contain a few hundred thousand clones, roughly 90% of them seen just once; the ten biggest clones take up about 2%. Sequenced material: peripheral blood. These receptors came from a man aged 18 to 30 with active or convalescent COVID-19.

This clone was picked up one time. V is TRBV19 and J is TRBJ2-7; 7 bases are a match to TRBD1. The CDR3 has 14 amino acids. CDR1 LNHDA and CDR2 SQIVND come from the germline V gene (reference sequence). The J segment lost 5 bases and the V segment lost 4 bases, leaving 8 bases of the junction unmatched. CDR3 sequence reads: CASSTWDSKDEQYF. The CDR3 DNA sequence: TGTGCCAGTAGTACATGGGACAGTAAAGACGAGCAGTACTTC.

CDR3 sequence (DNA): TGTGCCAGCAGTTTATCCATTACGGGCACTGAAGCTTTCTTT. Residues: CASSLSITGTEAFF. The chain recombines TRBV28 with TRBJ1-1, with no clear D. The CDR3 runs 14 residues. Germline assignment: CDR1 MDHEN and CDR2 SYDVKM. The V end was cut by 1 base, the J end by 4 bases, with 10 bases between.

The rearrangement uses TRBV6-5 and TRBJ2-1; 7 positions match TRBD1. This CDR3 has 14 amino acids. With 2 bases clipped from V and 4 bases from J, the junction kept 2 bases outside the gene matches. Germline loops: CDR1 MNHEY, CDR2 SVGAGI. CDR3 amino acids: CASSYQGQYNEQFF. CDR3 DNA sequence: TGTGCCAGCAGTTACCAGGGACAGTACAATGAGCAGTTCTTC.

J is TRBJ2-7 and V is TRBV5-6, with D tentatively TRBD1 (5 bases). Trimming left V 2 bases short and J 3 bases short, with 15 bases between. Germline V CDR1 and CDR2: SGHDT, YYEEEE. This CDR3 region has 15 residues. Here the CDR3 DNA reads TGTGCCAGCAGCTTAGGGGTGACTCATAGCTACGAGCAGTACTTC. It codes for CASSLGVTHSYEQYF.

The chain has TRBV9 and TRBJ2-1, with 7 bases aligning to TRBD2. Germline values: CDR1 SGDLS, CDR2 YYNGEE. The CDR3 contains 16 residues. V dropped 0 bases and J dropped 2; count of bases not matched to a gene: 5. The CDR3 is CASSVAGGSTYNEQFF. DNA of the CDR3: TGTGCCAGCAGCGTAGCGGGGGGATCAACCTACAATGAGCAGTTCTTC.

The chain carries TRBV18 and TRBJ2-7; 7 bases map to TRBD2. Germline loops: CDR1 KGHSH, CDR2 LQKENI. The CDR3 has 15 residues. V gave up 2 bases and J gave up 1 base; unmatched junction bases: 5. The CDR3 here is CASSPAGGRSYEQYF. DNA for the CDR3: TGTGCCAGCTCACCAGCTGGCGGGAGATCCTACGAGCAGTACTTC.

DNA of the CDR3: TGTGCCAGCAGCTTAGGAGGCTTTGGGGAGACCCAGTACTTC. Its translation: CASSLGGFGETQYF. J is TRBJ2-5 and V is TRBV11-3; no definite D call. CDR1 is SGHNT and CDR2 is YENEEA in the germline V gene. V was trimmed by 1 base and J by 5 bases, leaving 11 bases between them. This CDR3 contains 14 residues.

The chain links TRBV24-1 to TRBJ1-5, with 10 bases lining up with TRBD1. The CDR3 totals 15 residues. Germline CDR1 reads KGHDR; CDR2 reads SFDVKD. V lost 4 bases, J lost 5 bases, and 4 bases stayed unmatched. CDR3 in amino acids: CATSDSGTGDQPQHF. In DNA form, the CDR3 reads TGTGCCACCAGTGACTCCGGGACAGGGGATCAGCCCCAGCATTTT.

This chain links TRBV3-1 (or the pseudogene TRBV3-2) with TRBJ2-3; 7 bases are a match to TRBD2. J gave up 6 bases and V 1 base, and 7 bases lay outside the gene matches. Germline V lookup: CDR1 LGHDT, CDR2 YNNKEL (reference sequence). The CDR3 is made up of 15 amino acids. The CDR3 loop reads CASSQGYGRRDTQYF. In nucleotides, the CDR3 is TGTGCCAGCAGCCAAGGTTACGGGAGGCGGGATACGCAGTATTTT.

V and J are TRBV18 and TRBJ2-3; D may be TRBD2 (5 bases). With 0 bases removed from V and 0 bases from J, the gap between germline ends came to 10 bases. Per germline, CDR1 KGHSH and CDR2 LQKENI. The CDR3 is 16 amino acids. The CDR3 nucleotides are TGTGCCAGCTCACCACCGGTAGCGTCTAGCACAGATACGCAGTATTTT. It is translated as CASSPPVASSTDTQYF.

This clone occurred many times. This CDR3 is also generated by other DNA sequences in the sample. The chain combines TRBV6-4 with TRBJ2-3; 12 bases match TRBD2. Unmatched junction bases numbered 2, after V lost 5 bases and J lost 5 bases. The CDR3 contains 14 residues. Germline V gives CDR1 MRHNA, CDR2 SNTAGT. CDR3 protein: CASSPGLAGDTQYF. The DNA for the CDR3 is TGTGCCAGCAGTCCGGGACTAGCGGGAGATACGCAGTATTTT.

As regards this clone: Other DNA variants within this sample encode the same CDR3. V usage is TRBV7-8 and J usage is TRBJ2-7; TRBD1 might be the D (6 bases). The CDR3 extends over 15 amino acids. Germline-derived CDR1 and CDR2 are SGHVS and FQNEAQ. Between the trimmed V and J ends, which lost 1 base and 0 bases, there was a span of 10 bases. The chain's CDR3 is CASSLGQGPSYEQYF. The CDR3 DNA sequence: TGTGCCAGCAGCTTAGGGCAGGGGCCCTCCTACGAGCAGTACTTC.

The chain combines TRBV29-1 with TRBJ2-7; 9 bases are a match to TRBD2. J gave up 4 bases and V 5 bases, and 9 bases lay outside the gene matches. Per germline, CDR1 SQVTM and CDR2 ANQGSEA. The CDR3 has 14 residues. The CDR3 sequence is CSVRSSGMGYEQYF. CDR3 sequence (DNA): TGCAGCGTTCGGTCTAGCGGGATGGGTTACGAGCAGTACTTC.

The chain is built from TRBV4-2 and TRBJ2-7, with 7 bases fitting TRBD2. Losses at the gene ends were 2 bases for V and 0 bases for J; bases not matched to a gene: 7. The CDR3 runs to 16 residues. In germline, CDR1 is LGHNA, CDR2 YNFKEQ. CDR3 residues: CASSQRLAEISYEQYF. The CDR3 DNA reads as TGTGCCAGCAGCCAAAGACTAGCCGAGATCTCCTACGAGCAGTACTTC.

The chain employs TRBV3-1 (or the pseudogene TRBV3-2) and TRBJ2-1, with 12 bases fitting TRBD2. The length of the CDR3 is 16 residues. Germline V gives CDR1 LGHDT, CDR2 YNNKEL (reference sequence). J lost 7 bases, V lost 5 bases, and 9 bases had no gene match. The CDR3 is CASSGGLTSGSNEQFF. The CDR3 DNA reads TGTGCCAGCAGCGGAGGACTGACTAGCGGGAGTAATGAGCAGTTCTTC.

The CDR3 loop is CASMPSGTGRNEQFF. CDR3 coding DNA: TGTGCCAGCATGCCTTCCGGGACAGGGCGCAATGAGCAGTTCTTC. The chain couples TRBV7-6 to TRBJ2-1; 9 nucleotides align to TRBD1. CDR3 size: 15 residues. Germline CDR1 is SGHVS and CDR2 is FNYEAQ. J gave up 6 bases and V 7 bases, and 10 bases lay outside the gene matches.

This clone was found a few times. CDR3 region: CASSRTPETGKSYEQYF. The CDR3 DNA reads TGTGCCAGCAGTCGTACCCCCGAGACAGGGAAATCCTACGAGCAGTACTTC. The chain employs TRBV9 and TRBJ2-7; 7 positions agree with TRBD1. There are 17 residues in the CDR3. With 5 bases clipped from V and 1 base from J, the junction kept 15 bases outside the gene matches. Per the germline V gene, CDR1 is SGDLS and CDR2 is YYNGEE. Looking up the rest from reference TRBV9 and TRBJ2-7 gives the full variable domain: DSGVTQTPKHLITATGQRVTLRCSPRSGDLSVYWYQQSLDQGLQFLIQYYNGEERAKGNILERFSAQQFPDLHSELNLSSLELGDSALYFCASSRTPETGKSYEQYFGPGTRLTVT.

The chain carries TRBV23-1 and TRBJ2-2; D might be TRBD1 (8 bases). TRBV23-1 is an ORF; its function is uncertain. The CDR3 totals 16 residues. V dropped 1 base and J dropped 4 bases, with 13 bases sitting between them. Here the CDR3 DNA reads TGCGCCAGCAGTCAATTGAACAGGGGGGGCACCGGGGAGCTGTTTTTT. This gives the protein CASSQLNRGGTGELFF.

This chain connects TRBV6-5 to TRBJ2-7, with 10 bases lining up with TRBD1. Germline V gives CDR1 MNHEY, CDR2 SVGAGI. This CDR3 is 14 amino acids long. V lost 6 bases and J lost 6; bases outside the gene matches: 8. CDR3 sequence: CASRRGTGEGEQYF. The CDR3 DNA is TGTGCCAGCAGACGAGGGACAGGGGAAGGCGAGCAGTACTTC.

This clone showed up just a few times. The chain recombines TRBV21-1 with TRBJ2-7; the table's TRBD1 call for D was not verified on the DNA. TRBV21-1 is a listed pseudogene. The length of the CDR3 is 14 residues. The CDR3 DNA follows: TGTGCCAGCAGCAAAGTGGAAGGGGGCCCCGAGCAGTACTTC. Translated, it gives CASSKVEGGPEQYF.